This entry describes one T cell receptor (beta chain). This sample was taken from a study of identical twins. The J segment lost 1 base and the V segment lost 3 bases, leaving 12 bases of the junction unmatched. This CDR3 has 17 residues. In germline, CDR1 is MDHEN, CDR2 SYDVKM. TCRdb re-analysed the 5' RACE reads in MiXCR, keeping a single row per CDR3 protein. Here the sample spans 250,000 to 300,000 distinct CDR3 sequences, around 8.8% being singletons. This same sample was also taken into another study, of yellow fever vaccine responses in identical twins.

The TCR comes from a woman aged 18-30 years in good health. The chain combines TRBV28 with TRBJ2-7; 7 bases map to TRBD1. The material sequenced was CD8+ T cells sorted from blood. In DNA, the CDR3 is TGTGCCAGCAGTTTGATCCCACAGGGGCCGGTTTCCTACGAGCAGTACTTC. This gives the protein CASSLIPQGPVSYEQYF. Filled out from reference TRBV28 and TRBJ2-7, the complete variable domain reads DVKVTQSSRYLVKRTGEKVFLECVQDMDHENMFWYRQDPGLGLRLIYFSYDVKMKEKGDIPEGYSVSREKKERFSLILESASTNQTSMYLCASSLIPQGPVSYEQYFGPGTRLTVT.